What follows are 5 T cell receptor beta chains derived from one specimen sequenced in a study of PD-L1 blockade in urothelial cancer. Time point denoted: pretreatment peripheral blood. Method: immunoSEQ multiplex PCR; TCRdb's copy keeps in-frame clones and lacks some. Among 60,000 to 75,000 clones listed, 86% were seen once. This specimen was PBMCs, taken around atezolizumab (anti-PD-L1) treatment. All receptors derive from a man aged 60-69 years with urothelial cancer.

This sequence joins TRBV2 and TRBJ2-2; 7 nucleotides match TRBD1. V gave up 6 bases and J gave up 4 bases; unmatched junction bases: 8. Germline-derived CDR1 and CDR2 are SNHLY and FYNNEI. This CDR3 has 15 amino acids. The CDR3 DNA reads TGTGCCAGCAGACCCGACAGGGCCGGCACCGGGGAGCTGTTTTTT. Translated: CASRPDRAGTGELFF. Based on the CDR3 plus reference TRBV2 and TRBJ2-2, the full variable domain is EPEVTQTPSHQVTQMGQEVILRCVPISNHLYFYWYRQILGQKVEFLVSFYNNEISEKSEIFDDQFSVERPDGSNFTLKIRSTKLEDSAMYFCASRPDRAGTGELFFGEGSRLTVL.

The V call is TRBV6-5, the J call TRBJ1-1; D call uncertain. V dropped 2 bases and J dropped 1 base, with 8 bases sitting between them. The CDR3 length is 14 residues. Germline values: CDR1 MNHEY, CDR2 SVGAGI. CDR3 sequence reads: CASSYNSPNTEAFF. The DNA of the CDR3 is TGTGCCAGCAGTTACAACAGTCCGAACACTGAAGCTTTCTTT.

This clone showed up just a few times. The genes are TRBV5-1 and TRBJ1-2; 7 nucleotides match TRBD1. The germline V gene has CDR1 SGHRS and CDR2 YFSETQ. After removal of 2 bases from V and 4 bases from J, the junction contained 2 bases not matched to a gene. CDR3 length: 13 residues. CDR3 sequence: CASSFGQVYGYTF. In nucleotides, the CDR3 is TGCGCCAGCAGCTTCGGACAGGTCTATGGCTACACCTTC.

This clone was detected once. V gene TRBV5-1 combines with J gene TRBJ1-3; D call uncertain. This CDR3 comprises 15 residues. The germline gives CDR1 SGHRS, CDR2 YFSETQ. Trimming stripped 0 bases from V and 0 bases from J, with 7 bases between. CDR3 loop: CASSLAGISGNTIYF. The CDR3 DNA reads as TGCGCCAGCAGCTTGGCCGGGATCTCTGGAAACACCATATATTTT.

For the CDR3, the DNA is TGTGCCAGCAGTGAAACTAGCGGGGGGGAGGGCGAGCAGTACTTC. Its protein is CASSETSGGEGEQYF. The rearrangement links TRBV6-1 to TRBJ2-5, with 13 bases fitting TRBD2. The J call may not be correct, given that the DNA end is closer to TRBJ2-7. Germline loops: CDR1 MNHNS, CDR2 SASEGT. This CDR3 is 15 amino acids long.